A single sample is the source of the 6 T cell receptor beta chains below, sequenced in a study of regulatory T cells in long-lasting Graves disease. HTBI primers from iRepertoire and Arm-PCR of CDR3 regions yielded the TCR beta libraries. TCRdb recomputed calls from the multiplex PCR reads with MiXCR, one row per CDR3 protein. The sample consists of 350,000 to 500,000 distinct CDR3 sequences, around 23% of them appearing once. The time point: persistent/refractory GD, antithyroid drugs over 5 years with positive TRAb. PBMC RNA was the source of the TCR library. The sequencing used peripheral blood mononuclear cells (PBMCs), collected when the disease was refractory, from a patient treated with antithyroid drugs. Source of these receptors: a female donor with Graves disease.

This clonotype was observed at least ten times. V is TRBV28 and J is TRBJ2-7; TRBD1 agrees at 10 bases. Germline loops: CDR1 MDHEN, CDR2 SYDVKM. J lost 3 bases, V lost 6 bases, and 8 bases had no gene match. The CDR3 covers 15 residues. The CDR3 DNA reads TGTGCCAGCAGGACCTCCGGGACAGGGGACTACGAGCAGTACTTC. Translation: CASRTSGTGDYEQYF.

Written as DNA, the CDR3 is TGTGCCTGGAGTTTTACCGCAGATACGCAGTATTTT. It translates to CAWSFTADTQYF. This chain connects TRBV30 to TRBJ2-3; D is ambiguous. The CDR3 is made up of 12 amino acids. Trimming left V 2 bases short and J 4 bases short, with 7 bases between. Germline V gene lookup returns CDR1 GTSNPN and CDR2 SVGIG (reference sequence).

This clonotype was seen ten or more times. The gene calls are TRBV7-8 and TRBJ2-2; TRBD1 might be the D (5 bases). Germline lookup yields CDR1 SGHVS and CDR2 FQNEAQ. The V gene lost 5 bases and the J gene lost 0 bases, with 16 bases spanning the gap. There are 17 residues in the CDR3. The chain's CDR3 is CASSPHRFLPNTGELFF. CDR3 nucleotides: TGTGCCAGCAGCCCACACAGGTTTCTCCCGAACACCGGGGAGCTGTTTTTT.

Regarding this clonotype: A much larger clone differs by one base, so this may be a read error. V usage is TRBV12-3 or TRBV12-4 and J usage is TRBJ1-1; D is uncertain. This CDR3 is 12 amino acids long. V lost 0 bases to trimming and J lost 6 bases, with 5 bases between them. The CDR3 DNA is TGTGCCAGCAGTTTAGCGGTTCCTGAAGCTTTCTTT. This encodes CASSLAVPEAFF.

The sample holds many counts of this clonotype. The chain recombines TRBV5-1 with TRBJ1-1; tentatively, D is TRBD1 (5 bases). With 0 bases removed from V and 0 bases from J, the gap between germline ends came to 12 bases. From germline, CDR1 is SGHRS and CDR2 YFSETQ. This CDR3 spans 16 amino acids. CDR3 coding DNA: TGCGCCAGCAGCTTGGTGGTGGGGCCGATGAACACTGAAGCTTTCTTT. This translates into CASSLVVGPMNTEAFF.

V and J are TRBV3-1 and TRBJ1-5, with D perhaps matching TRBD1 (5 bases). V lost 0 bases and J lost 5, with 11 bases in between. This CDR3 comprises 15 residues. The germline CDR1 and CDR2 sequences are LGHDT and YNNKEL (reference sequence). The CDR3 DNA reads as TGTGCCAGCAGCCAAGATATTGGGGGGTATCAGCCCCAGCATTTT. It specifies CASSQDIGGYQPQHF.